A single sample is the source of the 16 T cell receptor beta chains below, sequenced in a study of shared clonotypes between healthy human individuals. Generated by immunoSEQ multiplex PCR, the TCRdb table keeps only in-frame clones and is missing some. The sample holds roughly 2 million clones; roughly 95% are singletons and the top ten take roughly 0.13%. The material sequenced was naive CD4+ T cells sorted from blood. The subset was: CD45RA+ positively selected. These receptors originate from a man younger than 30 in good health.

This chain's CDR3 is CASSQESAAWALAGGTGELFF. The DNA for the CDR3 is TGCGCCAGCAGCCAAGAATCCGCCGCGTGGGCTCTAGCGGGAGGGACCGGGGAGCTGTTTTTT. The chain recombines TRBV4-3 with TRBJ2-2; 12 bases agree with TRBD2. The V gene end was trimmed by 0 bases and the J gene end by 5 bases; junction bases not matched to a gene: 16. Germline V CDR1 and CDR2: LGHNA, YSLEER. This CDR3 spans 21 amino acids.

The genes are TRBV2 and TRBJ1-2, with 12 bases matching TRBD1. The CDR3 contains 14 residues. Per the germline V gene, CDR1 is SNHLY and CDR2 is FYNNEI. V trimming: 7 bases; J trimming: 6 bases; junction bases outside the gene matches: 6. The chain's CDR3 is CASTRGQGAHGYTF. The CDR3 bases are TGTGCCAGCACGAGGGGACAGGGGGCCCATGGCTACACCTTC.

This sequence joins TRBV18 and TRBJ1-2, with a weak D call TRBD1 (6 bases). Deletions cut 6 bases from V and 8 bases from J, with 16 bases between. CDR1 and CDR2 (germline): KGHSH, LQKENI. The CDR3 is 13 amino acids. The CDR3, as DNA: TGTGCCAGCTCCACTGGGGGCCTCGGGGGCTACACCTTC. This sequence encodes CASSTGGLGGYTF.

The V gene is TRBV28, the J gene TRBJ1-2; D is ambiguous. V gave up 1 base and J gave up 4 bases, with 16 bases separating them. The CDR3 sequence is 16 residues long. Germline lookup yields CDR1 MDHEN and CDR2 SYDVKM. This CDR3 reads CASSLSSAARGYGYTF. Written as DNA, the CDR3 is TGTGCCAGCAGTTTATCGTCGGCAGCCCGGGGCTATGGCTACACCTTC.

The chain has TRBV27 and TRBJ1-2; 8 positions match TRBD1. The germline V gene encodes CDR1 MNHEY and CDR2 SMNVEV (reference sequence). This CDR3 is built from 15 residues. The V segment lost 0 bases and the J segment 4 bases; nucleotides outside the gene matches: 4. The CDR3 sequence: CASSLSWDRTYGYTF. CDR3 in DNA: TGTGCCAGCAGTTTATCCTGGGACAGGACCTATGGCTACACCTTC.

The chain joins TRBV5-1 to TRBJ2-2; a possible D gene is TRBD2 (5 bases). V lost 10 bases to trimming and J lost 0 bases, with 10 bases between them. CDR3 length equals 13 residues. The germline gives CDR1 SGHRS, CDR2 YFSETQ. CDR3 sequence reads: CAGRGTNTGELFF. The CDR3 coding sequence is TGCGCCGGCCGGGGAACGAACACCGGGGAGCTGTTTTTT.

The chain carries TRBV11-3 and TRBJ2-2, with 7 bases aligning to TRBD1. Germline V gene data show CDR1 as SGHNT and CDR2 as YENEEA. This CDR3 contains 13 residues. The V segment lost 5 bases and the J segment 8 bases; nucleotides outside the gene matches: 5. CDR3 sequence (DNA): TGTGCCAGCAGCCCACGACAGGGTGGGGAGCTGTTTTTT. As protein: CASSPRQGGELFF.

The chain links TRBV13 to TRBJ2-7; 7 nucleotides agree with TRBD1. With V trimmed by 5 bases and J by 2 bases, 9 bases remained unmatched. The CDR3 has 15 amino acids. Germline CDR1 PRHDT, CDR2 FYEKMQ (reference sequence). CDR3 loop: CASSPPGTDPYEQYF. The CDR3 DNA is TGTGCCAGCAGCCCCCCCGGGACAGACCCCTACGAGCAGTACTTC.

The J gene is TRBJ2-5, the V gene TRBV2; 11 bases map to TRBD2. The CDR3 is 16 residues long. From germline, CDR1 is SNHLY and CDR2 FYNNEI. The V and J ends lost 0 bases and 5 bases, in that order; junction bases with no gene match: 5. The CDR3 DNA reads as TGTGCCAGCAGTGAAGCGACTAGCGGGATGATGGAGACCCAGTACTTC. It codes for CASSEATSGMMETQYF.

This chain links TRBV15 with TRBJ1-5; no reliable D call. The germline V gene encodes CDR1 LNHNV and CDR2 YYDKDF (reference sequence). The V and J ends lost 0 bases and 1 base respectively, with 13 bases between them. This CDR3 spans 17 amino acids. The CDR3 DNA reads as TGTGCCACCAGCAGAGATCATGCGGGTAGGAGCAATCAGCCCCAGCATTTT. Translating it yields CATSRDHAGRSNQPQHF.

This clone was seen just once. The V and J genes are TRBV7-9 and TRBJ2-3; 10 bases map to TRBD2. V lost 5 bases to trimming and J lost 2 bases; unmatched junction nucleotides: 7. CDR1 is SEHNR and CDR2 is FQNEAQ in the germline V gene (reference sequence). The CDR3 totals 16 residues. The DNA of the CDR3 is TGTGCCAGCAGCCCAGGACTAGCGGTTCTCACAGATACGCAGTATTTT. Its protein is CASSPGLAVLTDTQYF. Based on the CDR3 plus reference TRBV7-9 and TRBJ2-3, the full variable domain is DTGVSQNPRHKITKRGQNVTFRCDPISEHNRLYWYRQTLGQGPEFLTYFQNEAQLEKSRLLSDRFSAERPKGSFSTLEIQRTEQGDSAMYLCASSPGLAVLTDTQYFGPGTRLTVL.

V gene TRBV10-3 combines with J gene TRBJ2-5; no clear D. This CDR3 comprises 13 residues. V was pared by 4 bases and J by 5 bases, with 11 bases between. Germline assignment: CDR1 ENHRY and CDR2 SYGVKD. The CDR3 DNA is TGTGCCATCAGTGGGTCCCAAGAGGAGACCCAGTACTTC. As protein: CAISGSQEETQYF.

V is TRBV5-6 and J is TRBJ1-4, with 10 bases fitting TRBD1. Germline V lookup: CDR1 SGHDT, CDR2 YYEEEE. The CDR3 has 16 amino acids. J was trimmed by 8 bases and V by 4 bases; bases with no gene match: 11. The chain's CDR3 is CASSPRTGGIGEKLFF. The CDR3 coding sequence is TGTGCCAGCAGCCCCAGGACAGGGGGGATAGGGGAAAAACTGTTTTTT.

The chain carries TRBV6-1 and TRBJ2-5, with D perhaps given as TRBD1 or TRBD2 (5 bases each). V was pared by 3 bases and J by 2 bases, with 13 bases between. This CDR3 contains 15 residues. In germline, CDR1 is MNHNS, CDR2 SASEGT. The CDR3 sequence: CASSDGTLDQETQYF. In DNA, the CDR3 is TGTGCCAGCAGTGACGGGACCCTCGATCAAGAGACCCAGTACTTC.

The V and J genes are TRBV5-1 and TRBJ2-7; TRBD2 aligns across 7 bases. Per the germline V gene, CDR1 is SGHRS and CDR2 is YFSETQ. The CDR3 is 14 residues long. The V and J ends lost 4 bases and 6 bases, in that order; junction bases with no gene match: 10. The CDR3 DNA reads TGCGCCAGCAGCATGAGCGGGGCGGAATCCGAGCAGTACTTC. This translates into CASSMSGAESEQYF.

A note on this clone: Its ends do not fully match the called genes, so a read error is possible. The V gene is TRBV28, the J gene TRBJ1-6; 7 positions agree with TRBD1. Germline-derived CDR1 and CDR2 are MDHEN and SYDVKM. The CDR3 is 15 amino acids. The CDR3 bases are TGTGCCAGCAGCTTATCGGACAGGAGCAATTCACCCCTCCACTTT. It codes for CASSLSDRSNSPLHF.